This entry lists 23 T cell receptor beta chains sequenced from one sample in a study of shared clonotypes between healthy human individuals. This table comes from immunoSEQ multiplex PCR, and its TCRdb copy is limited to in-frame clones, with some not included. The sample holds over a million clones, around 76% seen once. Sample: memory CD4+ T cells sorted from blood. Described subset: CD45RA-negative fraction. Receptors were obtained from a man aged 18-30 years in good health.

CDR3 DNA sequence: TGTGCCAGCAGCGTAGCAGGGGTTGGCACTGAAGCTTTCTTT. It encodes CASSVAGVGTEAFF. The chain recombines TRBV9 with TRBJ1-1; TRBD1 might be the D (6 bases). This CDR3 spans 14 amino acids. V was trimmed by 0 bases and J by 4 bases, leaving 10 bases between them. Per the germline V gene, CDR1 is SGDLS and CDR2 is YYNGEE.

V usage is TRBV29-1 and J usage is TRBJ1-2; D perhaps matches TRBD1 (6 bases). CDR1 SQVTM and CDR2 ANQGSEA come from the germline V gene. The germline V and J ends were trimmed by 7 bases and 1 base, with 10 bases remaining between them. The CDR3 runs 12 residues. CDR3 coding DNA: TGCAGCGCCCGGACAGATAACTATGGCTACACCTTC. Translating gives CSARTDNYGYTF. The entire variable domain, with the rest obtained from reference TRBV29-1 and TRBJ1-2, is as follows: SAVISQKPSRDICQRGTSLTIQCQVDSQVTMMFWYRQQPGQSLTLIATANQGSEATYESGFVIDKFPISRPNLTFSTLTVSNMSPEDSSIYLCSARTDNYGYTFGSGTRLTVV.

V and J are TRBV6-1 and TRBJ2-3; 11 nucleotides align to TRBD1. Germline CDR1 and CDR2: MNHNS and SASEGT. The CDR3 contains 15 residues. V shed 6 bases and J 4 bases; nucleotides not matched to a gene: 6. The CDR3 reads CASRSGTGGADTQYF. CDR3 nucleotides: TGTGCCAGCAGGTCCGGGACAGGGGGAGCAGATACGCAGTATTTT.

This clone has more than one count but fewer than ten. Within the sample, other DNA sequences also encode this same CDR3. The chain has TRBV27 and TRBJ2-7; D call uncertain. Germline V gene data show CDR1 as MNHEY and CDR2 as SMNVEV (reference sequence). Trimming took 0 bases from V and 0 from J, leaving 6 bases between them. CDR3 length equals 14 residues. The CDR3 DNA sequence: TGTGCCAGCAGTTTATCTAGGGACTCCTACGAGCAGTACTTC. Translation: CASSLSRDSYEQYF.

A word on this clone: Additional DNA sequences in this sample encode the identical CDR3. The DNA of the CDR3 is TGCGCCAGCAGCTTGGAGGAGGGCACTGAAGCTTTCTTT. Amino acids: CASSLEEGTEAFF. The chain joins TRBV5-1 to TRBJ1-1; D gene ambiguous. Trimming stripped 0 bases from V and 4 bases from J, with 7 bases between. Germline values: CDR1 SGHRS, CDR2 YFSETQ. This CDR3 has 13 residues.

The V gene is TRBV9, the J gene TRBJ1-2; 10 positions agree with TRBD1. The germline V gene has CDR1 SGDLS and CDR2 YYNGEE. Losses at the gene ends were 0 bases for V and 5 bases for J; bases not matched to a gene: 1. This CDR3 has 14 amino acids. In DNA form, the CDR3 reads TGTGCCAGCAGCGTAGGGGACAGGGGTTATGGCTACACCTTC. Protein sequence: CASSVGDRGYGYTF.

This clone was seen many times. The chain couples TRBV28 to TRBJ1-5; 9 bases line up with TRBD1. Germline V gene sequence: CDR1 MDHEN, CDR2 SYDVKM. With 8 bases clipped from V and 5 bases from J, the junction kept 13 bases outside the gene matches. This CDR3 has 16 residues. The CDR3 nucleotides are TGTGCCAGCCTGGGGACAGGGAGGCGGGGAGATCAGCCCCAGCATTTT. This gives the protein CASLGTGRRGDQPQHF. Variable domain in full (rest from reference TRBV28 and TRBJ1-5): DVKVTQSSRYLVKRTGEKVFLECVQDMDHENMFWYRQDPGLGLRLIYFSYDVKMKEKGDIPEGYSVSREKKERFSLILESASTNQTSMYLCASLGTGRRGDQPQHFGDGTRLSIL.

This chain links TRBV7-2 with TRBJ2-7; maybe TRBD2 (7 bases). The CDR3 has 13 residues. Trimming took 2 bases from V and 6 from J, leaving 11 bases between them. Per germline, CDR1 SGHTA and CDR2 FQGNSA. CDR3 DNA: TGTGCCAGCAGCTTAAGGGGAGGGGGCGAGCAGTACTTC. Translation: CASSLRGGGEQYF.

The rearrangement uses TRBV2 and TRBJ2-1, with TRBD1 matching over 10 bases. This CDR3 is built from 15 residues. Germline V CDR1 and CDR2: SNHLY, FYNNEI. V shed 3 bases, J shed 2 bases, and the junction held 1 base outside the gene matches. CDR3 in DNA: TGTGCCAGCAGTGAGGACAGGGGGACCTACAATGAGCAGTTCTTC. Translating gives CASSEDRGTYNEQFF.

The chain carries TRBV5-6 and TRBJ2-5; D call uncertain. This CDR3 region has 16 residues. Germline CDR1 is SGHDT and CDR2 is YYEEEE. The germline V and J ends were trimmed by 3 bases and 6 bases, with 21 bases remaining between them. CDR3 in DNA: TGTGCCAGCAGCTCCGGGTTGAGTTTTTTAGGTCAGACCCAGTACTTC. Protein: CASSSGLSFLGQTQYF.

The rearrangement links TRBV11-2 to TRBJ2-6, with D maybe TRBD2 (5 bases). The germline CDR1 and CDR2 sequences are SGHAT and FQNNGV. V gave up 5 bases and J gave up 3 bases, with 14 bases separating them. The CDR3 totals 16 residues. The chain's CDR3 is CASSRGDLGGANVLTF. As DNA, the CDR3 is TGTGCCAGCAGCCGGGGTGATCTCGGTGGGGCCAACGTCCTGACTTTC.

The CDR3 is CASSYSGGPYEQYF. In nucleotides, the CDR3 is TGTGCCAGCAGTTACTCTGGTGGTCCCTACGAGCAGTACTTC. This chain joins TRBV6-5 and TRBJ2-7; D is uncertain. Germline V gives CDR1 MNHEY, CDR2 SVGAGI. Trimming left V 0 bases short and J 2 bases short, with 8 bases between. This CDR3 comprises 14 residues.

The chain has TRBV4-1 and TRBJ2-2; D uncertain. V lost 4 bases, J lost 4 bases, and 10 bases lay in between. Per the germline V gene, CDR1 is MGHRA and CDR2 is YSYEKL. This CDR3 spans 14 amino acids. CDR3 DNA sequence: TGCGCCAGCAGCCCGACACTGGCCACCGGGGAGCTGTTTTTT. Its protein product is CASSPTLATGELFF.

This clone appeared once. The rearrangement links TRBV12-5 to TRBJ2-1; 10 positions agree with TRBD2. The J segment lost 4 bases and the V segment lost 6 bases, leaving 9 bases of the junction unmatched. The CDR3 runs to 16 residues. CDR1 and CDR2 (germline): LGHNT, FRNRAP. CDR3 sequence: CASGSVGTSAYNEQFF. The DNA of the CDR3 is TGTGCTAGTGGCTCCGTGGGGACTAGCGCTTACAATGAGCAGTTCTTC.

The chain employs TRBV10-3 and TRBJ2-1; perhaps TRBD2 as D (6 bases). The V end was cut by 6 bases, the J end by 5 bases, with 14 bases between. Germline V gene data show CDR1 as ENHRY and CDR2 as SYGVKD. There are 14 residues in the CDR3. The CDR3 DNA follows: TGTGCCATCAGGGGCGGGATCACGGACAATGAGCAGTTCTTC. It specifies CAIRGGITDNEQFF.

The V and J genes are TRBV7-3 and TRBJ2-3, with 9 bases fitting TRBD1. The CDR3 is 15 amino acids. The germline V gene encodes CDR1 SGHTA and CDR2 FQGTGA. V was clipped by 5 bases and J by 4 bases; unmatched bases: 7. CDR3 bases: TGTGCCAGCAGCAAACAGGGGGCTGAGTCAGATACGCAGTATTTT. This codes for CASSKQGAESDTQYF.

This clone was picked up a small number of times. Other DNA sequences of this sample code for an identical CDR3. The gene calls are TRBV5-1 and TRBJ1-1; D call uncertain. The CDR3 has 14 residues. Trimming cost V 0 bases and J 0 bases, with 6 bases left between them. Germline-derived CDR1 and CDR2 are SGHRS and YFSETQ. The CDR3 nucleotides read TGCGCCAGCAGCTTGGCGGGGATGAACACTGAAGCTTTCTTT. Translating it yields CASSLAGMNTEAFF.

This clone was seen once. The rearrangement joins TRBV12-2 to TRBJ2-7; TRBD2 was called by the table and not checked on the DNA. TRBV12-2 is a documented pseudogene. The CDR3 loop spans 9 amino acids. Here the CDR3 DNA reads TGTGCAGGCGGGATGGAGCAGTACTTC. This sequence encodes CAGGMEQYF.

About this clone: At one end the junction does not follow the germline gene, possibly because of a read error. The chain recombines TRBV7-2 with TRBJ1-1; no clear D. Germline V gene lookup returns CDR1 SGHTA and CDR2 FQGNSA. CDR3 length: 14 amino acids. CDR3 protein: CASSLATLNTEAFF. The CDR3 coding sequence is TGTGCCAGCAGCCTAGCGACTTTGAACACTGAAGCTTTCTTT. Full variable domain (missing parts from reference TRBV7-2 and TRBJ1-1): GAGVSQSPSNKVTEKGKDVELRCDPISGHTALYWYRQSLGQGLEFLIYFQGNSAPDKSGLPSDRFSAERTGGSVSTLTIQRTQQEDSAVYLCASSLATLNTEAFFGQGTRLTVV.

This clone occurred many times. The rearrangement links TRBV10-3 to TRBJ2-5; 7 bases align to TRBD1. The CDR3 sequence is 14 residues long. With V trimmed by 6 bases and J by 2 bases, 6 bases remained unmatched. Germline V gene data show CDR1 as ENHRY and CDR2 as SYGVKD. CDR3 sequence reads: CAIRGDSGQETQYF. CDR3 bases: TGTGCCATCAGGGGGGACAGCGGACAAGAGACCCAGTACTTC.

The V call is TRBV30, the J call TRBJ1-6; TRBD1 matches 7 bases. This CDR3 has 13 amino acids. The ends lost 5 bases at V and 9 bases at J; junction bases unmatched: 7. Germline V lookup: CDR1 GTSNPN, CDR2 SVGIG (reference sequence). DNA of the CDR3: TGTGCCTGGTGCTCTACAGGGGCTTCACCCCTCCACTTT. Encoded protein: CAWCSTGASPLHF. Complete variable domain (other parts from reference TRBV30 and TRBJ1-6): SQTIHQWPATLVQPVGSPLSLECTVEGTSNPNLYWYRQAAGRGLQLLFYSVGIGQISSEVPQNLSASRPQDRQFILSSKKLLLSDSGFYLCAWCSTGASPLHFGNGTRLTVT.

The chain is built from TRBV28 and TRBJ2-7; D may be TRBD1 (6 bases). Germline V gene sequence: CDR1 MDHEN, CDR2 SYDVKM. V was trimmed by 5 bases and J by 6 bases, leaving 20 bases between them. There are 15 residues in the CDR3. Here the CDR3 reads CASSTPTGHGIEQYF. As DNA, the CDR3 is TGTGCCAGCAGTACACCTACGGGACACGGGATCGAGCAGTACTTC.

Notes on this clone: Being one base from a much bigger clone, this may be a read error. In nucleotides, the CDR3 is TGCGCCAGCAGCCAAGAAGTACAGGGGCCCTACGAGCAGTACTTC. This sequence encodes CASSQEVQGPYEQYF. The J gene is TRBJ2-7, the V gene TRBV4-3, with 7 bases that match TRBD1. CDR1 LGHNA and CDR2 YSLEER come from the germline V gene. The CDR3 covers 15 residues. V lost 0 bases and J lost 2; bases outside the gene matches: 4.